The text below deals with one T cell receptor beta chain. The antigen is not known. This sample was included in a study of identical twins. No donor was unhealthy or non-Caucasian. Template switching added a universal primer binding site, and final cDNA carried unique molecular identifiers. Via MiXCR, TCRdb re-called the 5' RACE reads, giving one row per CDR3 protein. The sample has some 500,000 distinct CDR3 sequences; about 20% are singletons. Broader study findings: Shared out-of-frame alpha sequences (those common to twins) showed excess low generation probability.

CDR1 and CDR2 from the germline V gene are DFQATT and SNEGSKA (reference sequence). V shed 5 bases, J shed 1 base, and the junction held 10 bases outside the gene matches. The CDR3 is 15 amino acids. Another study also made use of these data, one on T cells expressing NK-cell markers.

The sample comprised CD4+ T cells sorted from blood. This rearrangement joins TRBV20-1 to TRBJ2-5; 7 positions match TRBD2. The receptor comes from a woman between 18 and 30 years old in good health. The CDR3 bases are TGCAGTGCTGAGACCGTAGCGGGTCTCCAAGAGACCCAGTACTTC. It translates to CSAETVAGLQETQYF.